This entry concerns a single TCR beta chain. Its antigen is unidentified. At one end, the junction sequence differs from germline, possibly due to a read error. The CDR3 spans 15 residues. Germline CDR1 reads MGHRA; CDR2 reads YSYEKL. The data are from a study of cytomegalovirus exposure and HLA in healthy donors. The study, taken as a whole, reports: 164 TCR beta chains were listed as cytomegalovirus-associated.

The primer mix had 60 Vbeta and 13 Jbeta primers. The repertoire was sequenced with immunoSEQ multiplex PCR; TCRdb's copy has only in-frame clones and lacks some. The repertoire holds 170,000 or so clones, with about 78% as singletons. The receptor was isolated from a man aged 40-49 years in good health and CMV-seronegative. V gene TRBV4-1 combines with J gene TRBJ2-7, with D possibly matching TRBD2 (5 bases). Specimen: PBMCs. The CDR3 region has the DNA TGCGCCAGCAGCCAAGGAGAGGGTCCCGGCTACGAGCGGTACTTC. Encoded protein: CASSQGEGPGYERYF.